This T cell receptor (beta chain) appears in the sequencing data of a study of T cell responses to AZD1222 COVID-19 vaccine. The study, taken as a whole, reports: All repertoire sampling was performed exclusively after the peak T cell response. CD4 TCRs covered the whole spike, strongest at regions 160-218 and 743-854. Clonal diversity was possibly underestimated, and the donors were mostly white British, with more females. Baseline antibody screening turned up just six or seven seropositive AZD1222 recipients.

The CDR3 extends over 13 amino acids. The germline CDR1 and CDR2 sequences are SGHTA and FQGTGA. V was trimmed by 2 bases and J by 0 bases, leaving 4 bases between them. The protocol was immunoSEQ multiplex PCR, while the TCRdb copy is restricted to in-frame clones and leaves out a portion. This sample has 130,000 to 150,000 clones, with approximately 90% found just once. Note on this clone: Its matching antigen is unknown.

This sequence joins TRBV7-3 and TRBJ1-1; D call uncertain. The sample consisted of peripheral blood, taken on day 0 of AZD1222 vaccination. The receptor was isolated from an adult in good health. The CDR3 loop reads CASSLQMNTEAFF. DNA for the CDR3: TGTGCCAGCAGCTTACAAATGAACACTGAAGCTTTCTTT.